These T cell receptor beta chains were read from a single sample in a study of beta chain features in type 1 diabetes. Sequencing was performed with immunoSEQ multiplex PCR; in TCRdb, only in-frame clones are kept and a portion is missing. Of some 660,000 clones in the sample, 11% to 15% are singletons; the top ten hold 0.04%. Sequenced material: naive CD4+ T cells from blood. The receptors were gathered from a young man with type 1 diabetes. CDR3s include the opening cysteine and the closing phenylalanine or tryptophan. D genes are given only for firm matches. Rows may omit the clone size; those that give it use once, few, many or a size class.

CASSLDASSRPASSYNEQFF	TGCGCCAGCAGCTTGGATGCATCCTCCCGCCCGGCCAGCTCCTACAATGAGCAGTTCTTC	TRBJ2-1	NA	TRBV5-1	few
CASTRDRGGQETQYF	TGTGCCAGTACCAGAGACAGGGGAGGCCAAGAGACCCAGTACTTC	TRBJ2-5	TRBD1	TRBV19	NA
CASSAQGTSNYGYTF	TGTGCCAGCAGCGCACAGGGGACCTCTAACTATGGCTACACCTTC	TRBJ1-2	TRBD1	TRBV9	NA
CAWRKRNSYNEQFF	TGTGCCTGGAGAAAGCGAAACTCGTACAATGAGCAGTTCTTC	TRBJ2-1	NA	TRBV30	few
CASSRQTSGTDTQYF	TGTGCCAGCAGCCGACAGACTAGCGGCACAGATACGCAGTATTTT	TRBJ2-3	TRBD2	TRBV7-3	NA
CASSLWTEPSLGEQFF	TGTGCCAGCAGCCTTTGGACAGAGCCCTCTCTGGGTGAGCAGTTCTTC	TRBJ2-1	NA	TRBV2	NA
CASSQAPAQGTNEKLFF	TGCGCCAGCAGCCAAGCTCCCGCTCAAGGAACTAATGAAAAACTGTTTTTT	TRBJ1-4	NA	TRBV4-1	NA
CASSPPGLTDTQYF	TGTGCCAGCTCACCACCTGGGTTGACAGATACGCAGTATTTT	TRBJ2-3	NA	TRBV18	few
CASSSASPWARNTEAFF	TGTGCCAGCAGCTCAGCGTCCCCGTGGGCGAGGAACACTGAAGCTTTCTTT	TRBJ1-1	NA	TRBV11-2	few
CASSPYQGYSYEQYF	TGTGCCAGCAGTCCTTATCAGGGATACTCCTACGAGCAGTACTTC	TRBJ2-7	NA	TRBV6-5	NA
CASSPKGNEQFF	TGTGCCAGCAGCCCGAAGGGGAATGAGCAGTTCTTC	TRBJ2-1	NA	TRBV5-4	few
CASSLRGPTDTQYF	TGTGCCAGCAGCTTAAGAGGACCCACAGATACGCAGTATTTT	TRBJ2-3	NA	TRBV13	few
CASSLPLAGVTDTQYF	TGTGCCAGCAGTTTACCGCTAGCGGGGGTCACAGATACGCAGTATTTT	TRBJ2-3	TRBD2	TRBV28	NA
CASSLGISGNTIYF	TGTGCCAGCAGCTTAGGGATCTCTGGAAACACCATATATTTT	TRBJ1-3	NA	TRBV7-2	NA
CASSGANVLTF	TGTGCCAGTTCTGGGGCCAACGTCCTGACTTTC	TRBJ2-6	NA	TRBV2	NA
CASSRDTQETQYF	TGTGCCAGCAGCCGGGACACCCAAGAGACCCAGTACTTC	TRBJ2-5	NA	TRBV7-9	NA
CASIRDTFYEQYF	TGTGCCAGCATCCGGGACACCTTCTACGAGCAGTACTTC	TRBJ2-7	NA	TRBV2	few
CASSFQGAAGNTIYF	TGTGCCAGCAGCTTCCAGGGGGCTGCTGGAAACACCATATATTTT	TRBJ1-3	TRBD1	TRBV7-2	few
CASSLAGGGGEQYF	TGTGCCAGCAGTTTAGCCGGCGGTGGGGGCGAGCAGTACTTC	TRBJ2-7	NA	TRBV27	NA
CASSFYGELFF	TGTGCCAGCAGCTTTTATGGGGAGCTGTTTTTT	TRBJ2-2	NA	TRBV7-9	few
CASSSQGDVPLYGYTF	TGTGCCAGCAGCTCGCAGGGGGACGTGCCTCTCTATGGCTACACCTTC	TRBJ1-2	TRBD1	TRBV5-4	few
CASSWGGGTEAFF	TGCGCCAGCAGCTGGGGAGGGGGCACTGAAGCTTTCTTT	TRBJ1-1	NA	TRBV5-1	few
CASSDAGTSGAPYEQYF	TGTGCCAGCAGCGACGCTGGGACTAGCGGGGCACCCTACGAGCAGTACTTC	TRBJ2-7	TRBD2	TRBV7-2	NA
CATSRDTGTFNEKLFF	TGTGCCACCAGCAGAGACACCGGGACATTTAATGAAAAACTGTTTTTT	TRBJ1-4	NA	TRBV15	NA
CASSGTPETQYF	TGTGCCAGCAGTGGGACCCCAGAGACCCAGTACTTC	TRBJ2-5	NA	TRBV28	NA
CATSRGAEVSYNSPLHF	TGTGCCACCAGCAGAGGGGCCGAGGTCTCCTATAATTCACCCCTCCACTTT	TRBJ1-6	NA	TRBV15	NA
CASSQQTGMNTGELFF	TGCGCCAGCAGCCAGCAGACAGGGATGAACACCGGGGAGCTGTTTTTT	TRBJ2-2	TRBD1	TRBV4-3	NA
CASSYESGGSREQYF	TGTGCCAGCAGTTACGAGTCGGGAGGATCCCGCGAGCAGTACTTC	TRBJ2-7	TRBD2	TRBV6-5	NA
CASSLYTGELFF	TGTGCCAGCAGCCTTTACACCGGGGAGCTGTTTTTT	TRBJ2-2	NA	TRBV7-9	NA
CASSTGAPNTEAFF	TGTGCCAGCAGCACTGGGGCACCGAACACTGAAGCTTTCTTT	TRBJ1-1	NA	TRBV7-9	NA
CASSVLGTTYEQYF	TGTGCCAGCAGCGTACTCGGGACCACCTACGAGCAGTACTTC	TRBJ2-7	NA	TRBV7-2	NA
CASSGDPETQYF	TGTGCCAGCAGTGGGGACCCAGAGACCCAGTACTTC	TRBJ2-5	NA	TRBV2	few
CASSIVQRTNYGYTF	TGTGCCAGTAGTATCGTCCAGAGGACTAACTATGGCTACACCTTC	TRBJ1-2	NA	TRBV19	NA
CASSYSGSVTEAFF	TGTGCCAGCAGTTACTCGGGCAGTGTGACTGAAGCTTTCTTT	TRBJ1-1	NA	TRBV6-5	NA
CASSSPGTGANVLTF	TGTGCCAGCAGCTCGCCCGGGACAGGGGCCAACGTCCTGACTTTC	TRBJ2-6	NA	TRBV7-8	NA
CASSDGRSPYEQYF	TGTGCCAGCAGCGACGGACGGTCTCCGTACGAGCAGTACTTC	TRBJ2-7	NA	TRBV2	NA
CASTGTAYEQYF	TGTGCCAGCACCGGGACAGCCTACGAGCAGTACTTC	TRBJ2-7	TRBD1	TRBV28	few
CASSPQGPILGEETQYF	TGTGCCAGCAGCCCCCAGGGGCCCATCCTAGGGGAAGAGACCCAGTACTTC	TRBJ2-5	NA	TRBV7-6	NA
CASSLGSSTEAFF	TGTGCCAGCAGTTTGGGAAGCTCCACTGAAGCTTTCTTT	TRBJ1-1	NA	TRBV28	NA
CASSLGETQYF	TGTGCCAGCAGTTTAGGAGAGACCCAGTACTTC	TRBJ2-5	NA	TRBV28	few
CASSQDRRGETQYF	TGCGCCAGCAGCCAGGACAGGCGAGGAGAGACCCAGTACTTC	TRBJ2-5	TRBD1	TRBV5-1	NA
CSASWNTEAFF	TGCAGTGCTAGTTGGAACACTGAAGCTTTCTTT	TRBJ1-1	NA	TRBV20-1	few
CASSLVRPTGELFF	TGTGCCAGCAGCTTAGTGAGGCCCACCGGGGAGCTGTTTTTT	TRBJ2-2	NA	TRBV7-2	NA
CASSLDRITIYF	TGTGCCAGCAGCCTGGACCGAATCACCATATATTTT	TRBJ1-3	NA	TRBV7-3	few
CASTSSSPNNEQFF	TGTGCCAGCACTTCCAGCTCCCCAAACAATGAGCAGTTCTTC	TRBJ2-1	NA	TRBV2	few
CASSQGLSSGRTKYF	TGTGCCAGCAGCCAAGGGTTGTCTAGCGGGAGGACGAAGTATTTT	TRBJ2-3	TRBD2	TRBV14	NA
CASSDSGAAETQYF	TGTGCCAGCAGTGACTCGGGGGCGGCAGAGACCCAGTACTTC	TRBJ2-5	NA	TRBV2	NA
CSAERQRNTEAFF	TGCAGCGCCGAAAGACAGAGAAACACTGAAGCTTTCTTT	TRBJ1-1	NA	TRBV29-1	NA
CASSWSGNYEQYF	TGCGCCAGCAGCTGGAGCGGGAACTACGAGCAGTACTTC	TRBJ2-7	TRBD2	TRBV5-1	once
CAWSRGNRGAFF	TGTGCCTGGAGTCGTGGAAACAGGGGAGCTTTCTTT	TRBJ1-1	TRBD1	TRBV30	NA
CASSFTGASTDTQYF	TGTGCCAGCAGCTTCACAGGCGCTAGCACAGATACGCAGTATTTT	TRBJ2-3	NA	TRBV5-6	NA
CASSFEGVAGANTDTQYF	TGTGCCAGCAGCTTCGAGGGGGTAGCGGGGGCGAACACAGATACGCAGTATTTT	TRBJ2-3	TRBD2	TRBV4-2	few
CAWTPDRGPSGELFF	TGTGCCTGGACTCCGGACAGGGGGCCTAGCGGGGAGCTGTTTTTT	TRBJ2-2	TRBD1	TRBV30	few
CASVRDRVGGYTF	TGTGCCAGTGTCCGGGACAGGGTTGGTGGCTACACCTTC	TRBJ1-2	TRBD1	TRBV19	few
CASTLSGTAYGYTF	TGTGCCAGCACCCTATCCGGGACAGCCTATGGCTACACCTTC	TRBJ1-2	TRBD1	TRBV5-6	few
CAWSSGTDTQYF	TGTGCCTGGAGTAGCGGCACAGATACGCAGTATTTT	TRBJ2-3	NA	TRBV30	NA
CAWSGTSQRGYGYTF	TGTGCCTGGAGCGGGACCTCCCAGAGGGGCTATGGCTACACCTTC	TRBJ1-2	NA	TRBV30	NA
CASSVTPSGNTIYF	TGTGCCAGCAGCGTAACCCCCTCTGGAAACACCATATATTTT	TRBJ1-3	NA	TRBV9	NA